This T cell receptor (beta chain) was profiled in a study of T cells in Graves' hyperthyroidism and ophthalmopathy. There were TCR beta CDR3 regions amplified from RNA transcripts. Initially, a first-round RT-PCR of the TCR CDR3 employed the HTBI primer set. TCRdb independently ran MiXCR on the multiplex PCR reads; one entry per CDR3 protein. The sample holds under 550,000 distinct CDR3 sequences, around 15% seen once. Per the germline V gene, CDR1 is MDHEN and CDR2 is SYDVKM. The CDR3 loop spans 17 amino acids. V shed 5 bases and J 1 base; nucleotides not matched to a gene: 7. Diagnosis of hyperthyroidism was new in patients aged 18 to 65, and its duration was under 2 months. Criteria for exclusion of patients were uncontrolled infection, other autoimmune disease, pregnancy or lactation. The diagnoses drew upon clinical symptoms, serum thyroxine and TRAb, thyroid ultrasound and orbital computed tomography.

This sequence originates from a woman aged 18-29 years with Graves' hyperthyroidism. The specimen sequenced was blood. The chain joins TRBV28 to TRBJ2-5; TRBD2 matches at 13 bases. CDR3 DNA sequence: TGTGCCAGCAGTACACCGGGACTAGCGGGGATCCAAGAGACCCAGTACTTC. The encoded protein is CASSTPGLAGIQETQYF.